This paragraph covers one T cell receptor beta chain sequence. Negative isolation yielded CD8+ and CD4+ T cells; FACS enriched TEMRA cells. With random hexamers, reverse transcription was performed on about 0.5 to 1 ug of RNA. Across 54 Vbeta and 13 Jbeta, TCR beta CDR3 was amplified with immunoSEQ multiplex PCR. A single record per CDR3 protein comes from TCRdb applying MiXCR to the immunoSEQ multiplex PCR reads. The sample contains about 180,000 distinct CDR3 sequences, about 93% of which appear only once. Trimming cost V 5 bases and J 1 base; bases outside gene matches: 11. The CDR3 has 18 residues. The data belong to a study of CD8 T cells in Susac syndrome.

What was sequenced was CD4+ T cells from PBMCs. The sequence was collected from a human donor with Susac syndrome. J is TRBJ2-5 and V is TRBV12-3 or TRBV12-4; 12 nucleotides match TRBD1. CDR3 DNA: TGTGCCAGCAGTCCCCAACTCCGGGACAGGGGGCCCCAAGAGACCCAGTACTTC. Translated: CASSPQLRDRGPQETQYF.